This T cell receptor beta chain was sequenced for a study of blood T cell repertoires in COVID-19. Background on the study: There were acute and convalescent COVID-19 samples, and they came from the United States, Italy and Spain.

CDR1 and CDR2 (germline): MNHEY, SMNVEV (reference sequence). The CDR3 contains 13 residues. Trimming removed 4 bases from V and 7 bases from J, with 14 bases in between. Here immunoSEQ multiplex PCR was the method, and the copy in TCRdb shows in-frame clones only, minus some. The data show some 40,000 clones, approximately 85% seen once. Sequences were obtained from peripheral blood. The gene calls are TRBV27 and TRBJ2-7, with D unresolved. The TCR comes from a woman older than 75 with acute or convalescent COVID-19. The CDR3 nucleotides read TGTGCCAGCAGTTACTTCGGGTCTGGGGAGCAGTACTTC. This sequence encodes CASSYFGSGEQYF.